Below are 27 T cell receptor beta chains sequenced from a single sample in a study of TIL therapy for anti-PD-1-resistant metastatic lung cancer. Sample time point: pre-treatment sample, taken before nivolumab and TIL therapy. Pleural nodules or supraclavicular lymph nodes made up most of the excised metastases sampled. The immunoSEQ assay was v3. Using immunoSEQ multiplex PCR, the repertoire was profiled, and TCRdb retains in-frame clones only, with some absent. The table records around 26,000 clones, roughly 63% of them present only once. The sample consisted of tumor tissue, taken at baseline. The receptors originated from a woman aged 30 to 85 with non-small cell lung cancer.

The J gene is TRBJ2-3, the V gene TRBV5-4; D possibly corresponds to TRBD1 (6 bases). There are 15 residues in the CDR3. Germline V CDR1 and CDR2: SGHNT, YYREEE (reference sequence). The V and J ends lost 4 bases and 5 bases respectively, with 17 bases between them. The CDR3 bases are TGTGCCAGCAGCCAGGGGACCCCTCCAAGAGATACGCAGTATTTT. Residues: CASSQGTPPRDTQYF.

V usage is TRBV6-1 and J usage is TRBJ1-5; D gene ambiguous. Germline V lookup: CDR1 MNHNS, CDR2 SASEGT. The CDR3 is 15 residues long. Trimming pared 8 bases from V and 0 bases from J, leaving 14 bases between. Here the CDR3 reads CASLGILYSNQPQHF. Here the CDR3 DNA reads TGTGCCAGCCTAGGCATCCTGTATAGCAATCAGCCCCAGCATTTT.

Written as DNA, the CDR3 is TGTGCCAGCTCCTTATCGGGAGTGTTTGAGCAGTTCTTC. Translated, it gives CASSLSGVFEQFF. The rearrangement uses TRBV18 and TRBJ2-1, with a possible D match to TRBD2 (6 bases). Germline V gene lookup returns CDR1 KGHSH and CDR2 LQKENI. V lost 6 bases and J lost 9, with 15 bases in between. The CDR3 totals 13 residues.

The chain combines TRBV19 with TRBJ2-7; D is unclear. V was pared by 5 bases and J by 7 bases, with 15 bases between. Germline CDR1 reads LNHDA; CDR2 reads SQIVND (reference sequence). The CDR3 consists of 13 residues. This chain's CDR3 is CASSFGFSREQYF. The CDR3 nucleotides are TGTGCCAGTAGTTTCGGATTCTCTAGGGAGCAGTACTTC.

The J gene is TRBJ1-3, the V gene TRBV7-9; D gene uncertain. The V end lost 5 bases, the J end lost 8 bases, and 13 bases lay between the germline ends. This CDR3 comprises 13 residues. Germline-derived CDR1 and CDR2 are SEHNR and FQNEAQ (reference sequence). This CDR3 reads CASSTKGGDTIYF. The DNA of the CDR3 is TGTGCCAGCAGCACTAAGGGCGGGGACACCATATATTTT.

This clone was detected only once. The V call is TRBV15, the J call TRBJ2-7, with 8 bases that match TRBD1. This CDR3 contains 15 residues. From germline, CDR1 is LNHNV and CDR2 YYDKDF (reference sequence). Trimming cost V 0 bases and J 3 bases; bases outside gene matches: 4. CDR3 sequence reads: CATSRDQGAYYEQYF. The CDR3 DNA sequence: TGTGCCACCAGCAGAGATCAGGGGGCTTACTACGAGCAGTACTTC.

V gene TRBV29-1 combines with J gene TRBJ2-1; 12 bases align to TRBD2. The CDR3 spans 15 residues. V shed 6 bases, J shed 10 bases, and the junction held 13 bases outside the gene matches. Germline CDR1 reads SQVTM; CDR2 reads ANQGSEA. The CDR3 here is CSVSFGSSGRAEQFF. DNA of the CDR3: TGCAGCGTATCGTTTGGGTCTAGCGGGAGGGCCGAGCAGTTCTTC.

The chain recombines TRBV30 with TRBJ2-2; weak D call: TRBD2 (6 bases). Trimming shortened V by 0 bases and J by 7 bases, and 15 bases separated the two germline ends. The CDR3 contains 15 residues. The germline V gene has CDR1 GTSNPN and CDR2 SVGIG (reference sequence). The CDR3 sequence: CAWSVVGGWIGELFF. The CDR3 bases are TGTGCCTGGAGTGTAGTGGGGGGTTGGATCGGGGAGCTGTTTTTT.

The chain carries TRBV5-4 and TRBJ1-1; D call uncertain. The CDR3 contains 13 residues. V was shortened by 3 bases and J by 0 bases, with 6 bases between the two germline ends. Germline V gene data show CDR1 as SGHNT and CDR2 as YYREEE (reference sequence). Here the CDR3 DNA reads TGTGCCAGCAGCTCAGCGGTGAACACTGAAGCTTTCTTT. It is translated as CASSSAVNTEAFF.

V is TRBV6-4 and J is TRBJ1-1; weak D call: TRBD1 (6 bases). Germline lookup yields CDR1 MRHNA and CDR2 SNTAGT. Trimming took off 8 bases at V and 11 bases at J, with 30 bases between the two ends. The CDR3 is made up of 16 amino acids. CDR3 amino acids: CASSNHHPGASCLAFF. The CDR3 DNA reads TGTGCCAGCTCAAACCACCATCCAGGGGCTAGTTGTCTGGCTTTCTTT.

The J gene is TRBJ2-3, the V gene TRBV19; tentative D call: TRBD2 (6 bases). The germline V gene encodes CDR1 LNHDA and CDR2 SQIVND (reference sequence). CDR3 size: 13 residues. V lost 6 bases and J lost 6, with 13 bases in between. CDR3 DNA: TGTGCCAGTAGCTTGGGACTTCCTGATACGCAGTATTTT. Its translation is CASSLGLPDTQYF.

The V and J genes are TRBV7-9 and TRBJ2-7, with TRBD2 matching 11 bases. Trimming took 4 bases from V and 8 from J; bases not matched to a gene: 13. Germline V CDR1 and CDR2: SEHNR, FQNEAQ (reference sequence). CDR3 length: 16 amino acids. CDR3 nucleotide sequence: TGTGCCAGCAGCTCAGACCCACTAGCGGGAGCTTATCAGCAGTACTTC. This sequence encodes CASSSDPLAGAYQQYF. Using reference TRBV7-9 and TRBJ2-7 for the parts outside the CDR3, the full variable domain is DTGVSQNPRHKITKRGQNVTFRCDPISEHNRLYWYRQTLGQGPEFLTYFQNEAQLEKSRLLSDRFSAERPKGSFSTLEIQRTEQGDSAMYLCASSSDPLAGAYQQYFGPGTRLTVT.

The genes are TRBV27 and TRBJ1-2, with D perhaps TRBD1 (6 bases). The CDR3 has 15 amino acids. V shed 2 bases and J shed 5 bases, with 15 bases lying between them. Per the germline V gene, CDR1 is MNHEY and CDR2 is SMNVEV (reference sequence). The CDR3 DNA is TGTGCCAGCAGTTTAGAAGGGGGGACCGCATATGGCTACACCTTC. Translating gives CASSLEGGTAYGYTF.

The rearrangement joins TRBV5-1 to TRBJ2-7; TRBD2 is a possible D gene (6 bases). V lost 3 bases to trimming and J lost 0 bases, with 28 bases between them. The CDR3 loop spans 20 amino acids. Germline CDR1 is SGHRS and CDR2 is YFSETQ. CDR3 nucleotide sequence: TGCGCCAGCAGCTATCGTCCTTCTTTTGGACGGGAGCTCAACTCCTACGAGCAGTACTTC. It is translated as CASSYRPSFGRELNSYEQYF.

This clone is labeled as medium-sized (0.01 to 0.1%). The genes are TRBV5-4 and TRBJ1-1; D call uncertain. Trimming pared 1 base from V and 0 bases from J, leaving 7 bases between. This CDR3 is built from 14 residues. CDR1 SGHNT and CDR2 YYREEE come from the germline V gene (reference sequence). The CDR3 loop reads CASSLYQMNTEAFF. In nucleotides, the CDR3 is TGTGCCAGCAGCTTGTATCAGATGAACACTGAAGCTTTCTTT.

In its sample, this clone was seen a few times. The J gene is TRBJ2-7, the V gene TRBV10-3; perhaps TRBD1 as D (5 bases). The germline V gene encodes CDR1 ENHRY and CDR2 SYGVKD. The CDR3 totals 12 residues. With 6 bases removed from V and 4 bases from J, the gap between germline ends came to 10 bases. This CDR3 is CAIRDTFYEQYF. CDR3 DNA sequence: TGTGCCATCAGGGACACTTTTTACGAGCAGTACTTC.

V gene TRBV14 combines with J gene TRBJ2-1; D is undetermined. Germline CDR1 and CDR2: SGHDN and FVKESK. V shed 4 bases and J shed 7 bases, with 14 bases lying between them. The CDR3 totals 14 residues. In DNA form, the CDR3 reads TGTGCCAGCAGCCGCACTCAATTGGGGAATGAGCAGTTCTTC. Translated, it gives CASSRTQLGNEQFF.

The V and J genes are TRBV29-1 and TRBJ1-4; no firm D call. Germline CDR1 SQVTM, CDR2 ANQGSEA. The CDR3 covers 14 residues. V lost 3 bases, J lost 1 base, and 9 bases lay in between. The CDR3 region is CSVDPTGTNEKLFF. CDR3 DNA sequence: TGCAGCGTTGACCCTACCGGAACTAATGAAAAACTGTTTTTT.

The chain couples TRBV5-1 to TRBJ2-7, with 9 bases lining up with TRBD1. Germline V gene data show CDR1 as SGHRS and CDR2 as YFSETQ. With V trimmed by 4 bases and J by 6 bases, 11 bases remained unmatched. The CDR3 covers 15 residues. The CDR3: CASSPEGQGIREQYF. In DNA, the CDR3 is TGCGCCAGCAGCCCCGAGGGACAGGGTATTCGCGAGCAGTACTTC.

The chain employs TRBV30 and TRBJ2-3; TRBD1 aligns across 8 bases. Germline values: CDR1 GTSNPN, CDR2 SVGIG (reference sequence). V was clipped by 5 bases and J by 6 bases; unmatched bases: 10. There are 14 residues in the CDR3. The CDR3 bases are TGTGCCTGGGGGGCAGGGGGCGAAACGGATACGCAGTATTTT. Protein product: CAWGAGGETDTQYF.

This clone turned up a few times. The chain combines TRBV12-1 with TRBJ2-4. TRBV12-1 is labeled a pseudogene. The CDR3 is made up of 14 amino acids. The CDR3 nucleotides read TGTGCCAGCAGCCAACCCCCGGCCCGCCGTGATCAGTACTTC. It yields the protein CASSQPPARRDQYF.

The chain uses TRBV28 and TRBJ1-5; 8 nucleotides line up with TRBD1. The CDR3 loop spans 16 amino acids. The V segment lost 4 bases and the J segment 7 bases; nucleotides outside the gene matches: 12. Per germline, CDR1 MDHEN and CDR2 SYDVKM. CDR3 loop: CASSSLGPGGSQPQHF. The CDR3, as DNA: TGTGCCAGCAGTTCCCTGGGGCCAGGGGGCAGCCAGCCCCAGCATTTT.

The rearrangement joins TRBV30 to TRBJ1-6, with D unclear. This CDR3 region has 15 residues. Between the trimmed V and J ends, which lost 0 bases and 0 bases, there was a span of 6 bases. The V gene's germline CDR1 is GTSNPN and CDR2 SVGIG (reference sequence). CDR3 nucleotides: TGTGCCTGGAGTGTGTCGAGCTCCTATAATTCACCCCTCCACTTT. Its translation: CAWSVSSSYNSPLHF.

V is TRBV29-1 and J is TRBJ2-3, with D tentatively TRBD2 (6 bases). V was shortened by 6 bases and J by 4 bases, with 14 bases between the two germline ends. Germline CDR1 SQVTM, CDR2 ANQGSEA. The CDR3 has 13 residues. The CDR3 is CSVPGPGADTQYF. Here the CDR3 DNA reads TGCAGCGTGCCGGGACCGGGGGCAGATACGCAGTATTTT.

The chain carries TRBV7-9 and TRBJ2-7, with D uncertain. CDR3 length: 11 amino acids. Germline V gene lookup returns CDR1 SEHNR and CDR2 FQNEAQ (reference sequence). V was shortened by 3 bases and J by 5 bases, with 5 bases between the two germline ends. CDR3 sequence: CASSLEHEQYF. Written as DNA, the CDR3 is TGTGCCAGCAGCTTGGAACACGAGCAGTACTTC.

The chain combines TRBV29-1 with TRBJ2-5, with TRBD2 matching 10 bases. There are 15 residues in the CDR3. The germline gives CDR1 SQVTM, CDR2 ANQGSEA. The V and J ends lost 3 bases and 1 base, in that order; junction bases with no gene match: 5. CDR3 residues: CSVDSSGRAQETQYF. Written as DNA, the CDR3 is TGCAGCGTTGATTCCAGCGGGAGGGCCCAAGAGACCCAGTACTTC.

This rearrangement joins TRBV5-6 to TRBJ1-2, with 9 bases fitting TRBD1. The CDR3 runs 14 residues. The J segment lost 7 bases and the V segment lost 4 bases, leaving 8 bases of the junction unmatched. Germline-derived CDR1 and CDR2 are SGHDT and YYEEEE. CDR3 residues: CASSGGTGFGGYTF. The CDR3 DNA sequence: TGTGCCAGCAGCGGGGGGACAGGGTTCGGTGGCTACACCTTC.